What follows describes a single T cell receptor beta chain. The target antigen is unknown. Cells defined as naive were viable CD3+CD4+ or CD3+CD8+ and CCR7+CD45RA+CD45RO-CD95-CD27+CD28+. On the day of bone marrow donation, the related graft donor provided peripheral blood. This sample was taken from a study of T cells after posttransplantation cyclophosphamide. The CDR3 covers 15 residues. Germline-derived CDR1 and CDR2 are LGHNA and YSLEER. J lost 2 bases, V lost 4 bases, and 4 bases had no gene match. Generated by immunoSEQ multiplex PCR, the TCRdb table keeps only in-frame clones and is missing some. The table shows about 32,000 clones, with 91% occurring only once. Findings and caveats of the study: TRB clonality was highly associated with recipient CMV seropositivity and reactivation. Later blood repertoires were often dominated by clones from the donor CD8+ memory compartment.

The chain is built from TRBV4-3 and TRBJ2-3; 9 nucleotides align to TRBD1. This sequence originates from a man aged 30 to 45 in good health and a related stem cell transplant donor. The material sequenced was naive CD4+ T cells sorted from blood. The CDR3 DNA is TGCGCCAGCAGCCGTAGACAGGGGGTCACAGATACGCAGTATTTT. Translation: CASSRRQGVTDTQYF.